The rows below give T cell receptor beta chains drawn from one sample of a study of lymphopenia after photon versus proton radiotherapy. TCRdb's copy holds only in-frame clones and misses some; the assay was immunoSEQ multiplex PCR. Here the sample spans approximately 15,000 clones, 65% to 85% being singletons. Sequencing used peripheral blood, obtained from a patient treated with photon-based radiotherapy. The receptors here all came from a middle-aged man with gastric cancer. CDR3s include the opening cysteine and the closing phenylalanine or tryptophan. A D gene is named only where the DNA matches it firmly. Clone size, where shown, is once, few, many, or a class for clones that have expanded.

v_call: TRBV11-2
j_call: TRBJ2-2
d_call: .
clone_size: .
cdr3_aa: CASSYRDGNTGELFF
cdr3_nt: TGTGCCAGCAGCTACCGGGACGGGAACACCGGGGAGCTGTTTTTT

v_call: TRBV11-3
j_call: TRBJ1-2
d_call: TRBD1
clone_size: .
cdr3_aa: CASSFQDRANYGYTF
cdr3_nt: TGTGCCAGCAGCTTCCAGGACAGGGCTAACTATGGCTACACCTTC

v_call: TRBV20-1
j_call: TRBJ1-2
d_call: .
clone_size: .
cdr3_aa: CSARGDYGYTF
cdr3_nt: TGCAGCGCTCGGGGGGACTATGGCTACACCTTC

v_call: TRBV7-3
j_call: TRBJ2-3
d_call: TRBD1
clone_size: .
cdr3_aa: CASSFRDRETDTQYF
cdr3_nt: TGTGCCAGCAGCTTCCGGGACAGGGAAACAGATACGCAGTATTTT

v_call: TRBV10-3
j_call: TRBJ2-3
d_call: TRBD1
clone_size: .
cdr3_aa: CAITKDRDTDTQYF
cdr3_nt: TGTGCCATCACCAAGGACAGGGACACAGATACGCAGTATTTT

v_call: TRBV6-4
j_call: TRBJ2-1
d_call: TRBD2
clone_size: .
cdr3_aa: CASRGTSGGMFF
cdr3_nt: TGTGCCAGCAGGGGTACTAGCGGGGGTATGTTCTTC

v_call: TRBV7-2
j_call: TRBJ1-3
d_call: .
clone_size: .
cdr3_aa: CASSLAFASGNTIYF
cdr3_nt: TGTGCCAGCAGCTTAGCTTTCGCCTCTGGAAACACCATATATTTT

v_call: TRBV4-1
j_call: TRBJ1-2
d_call: TRBD1
clone_size: .
cdr3_aa: CASSQVGTGGGYTF
cdr3_nt: TGCGCCAGCAGCCAGGTTGGGACAGGGGGTGGCTACACCTTC

v_call: TRBV27
j_call: TRBJ1-2
d_call: .
clone_size: .
cdr3_aa: CASSRRDGNYGYTF
cdr3_nt: TGTGCCAGCAGTAGGAGGGACGGGAACTATGGCTACACCTTC

v_call: TRBV15
j_call: TRBJ1-2
d_call: .
clone_size: once
cdr3_aa: CATSRDSGQSNYGYTF
cdr3_nt: TGTGCCACCAGCAGAGATTCCGGACAGAGTAACTATGGCTACACCTTC

v_call: TRBV2
j_call: TRBJ2-7
d_call: TRBD2
clone_size: .
cdr3_aa: CASSEAELAGSYEQYF
cdr3_nt: TGTGCCAGCAGTGAAGCCGAACTAGCGGGCAGCTACGAGCAGTACTTC

v_call: TRBV2
j_call: TRBJ2-3
d_call: .
clone_size: .
cdr3_aa: CASSVSSGTDTQYF
cdr3_nt: TGTGCCAGCAGTGTTTCTAGCGGCACAGATACGCAGTATTTT

v_call: TRBV6-5
j_call: TRBJ1-6
d_call: .
clone_size: few
cdr3_aa: CASSTVQNSPLHF
cdr3_nt: TGTGCCAGCAGTACTGTACAGAATTCACCCCTCCACTTT

v_call: TRBV2
j_call: TRBJ2-4
d_call: TRBD2
clone_size: .
cdr3_aa: CASSDRLAGDLIQYF
cdr3_nt: TGTGCCAGCAGTGATCGGCTAGCGGGGGACCTTATTCAGTACTTC

v_call: TRBV6-5
j_call: TRBJ2-7
d_call: TRBD2
clone_size: .
cdr3_aa: CASSYQLAGNSYEQYF
cdr3_nt: TGTGCCAGCAGTTACCAACTAGCGGGTAACTCCTACGAGCAGTACTTC

v_call: TRBV10-1
j_call: TRBJ1-3
d_call: .
clone_size: .
cdr3_aa: CASSGDLSGNTIYF
cdr3_nt: TGCGCCAGCAGTGGTGACCTCTCTGGAAACACCATATATTTT

v_call: TRBV11-2
j_call: TRBJ2-7
d_call: TRBD1
clone_size: few
cdr3_aa: CASSHYTGTAYEQYF
cdr3_nt: TGTGCCAGCAGCCACTATACCGGGACAGCCTACGAGCAGTACTTC

v_call: TRBV5-8
j_call: TRBJ1-5
d_call: .
clone_size: few
cdr3_aa: CASSFRKDQPQHF
cdr3_nt: TGTGCCAGCAGCTTTCGAAAGGATCAGCCCCAGCATTTT

v_call: TRBV2
j_call: TRBJ2-1
d_call: TRBD1
clone_size: .
cdr3_aa: CASKQGAVEEFF
cdr3_nt: TGTGCCAGCAAACAGGGGGCGGTCGAGGAGTTCTTC

v_call: TRBV9
j_call: TRBJ1-6
d_call: .
clone_size: .
cdr3_aa: CASSQSNSPLHF
cdr3_nt: TGTGCCAGCTCGCAGTCCAATTCACCCCTCCACTTT

v_call: TRBV6-6
j_call: TRBJ1-2
d_call: .
clone_size: .
cdr3_aa: CASSVRRGDSNYGYTF
cdr3_nt: TGTGCCAGCAGCGTGAGAAGGGGAGATAGTAACTATGGCTACACCTTC

v_call: TRBV9
j_call: TRBJ1-2
d_call: .
clone_size: .
cdr3_aa: CASSLYSGPGDGYTF
cdr3_nt: TGTGCCAGCAGCCTTTACTCCGGGCCAGGAGATGGCTACACCTTC

v_call: TRBV19
j_call: TRBJ2-7
d_call: TRBD1
clone_size: .
cdr3_aa: CASSSGTVNEQYF
cdr3_nt: TGTGCCAGTAGTTCCGGGACAGTCAACGAGCAGTACTTC

v_call: TRBV6-6
j_call: TRBJ2-1
d_call: TRBD1
clone_size: .
cdr3_aa: CASSLETGLYNEQFF
cdr3_nt: TGTGCCAGCAGTTTGGAGACAGGGTTATACAATGAGCAGTTCTTC

v_call: TRBV6-6
j_call: TRBJ2-5
d_call: .
clone_size: .
cdr3_aa: CASRKGGWETQYF
cdr3_nt: TGTGCCAGCAGAAAGGGGGGTTGGGAGACCCAGTACTTC

v_call: TRBV29-1
j_call: TRBJ1-6
d_call: TRBD1
clone_size: .
cdr3_aa: CSARDREYSPLHF
cdr3_nt: TGCAGCGCCCGGGACAGGGAATATTCACCCCTCCACTTT

v_call: TRBV19
j_call: TRBJ1-2
d_call: .
clone_size: once
cdr3_aa: CASTGTQHYGYTF
cdr3_nt: TGTGCCAGTACAGGGACCCAGCACTATGGCTACACCTTC

v_call: TRBV10-3
j_call: TRBJ2-3
d_call: TRBD2
clone_size: few
cdr3_aa: CASSPSGPTDTQYF
cdr3_nt: TGTGCCAGTTCCCCTAGCGGACCCACAGATACGCAGTATTTT

v_call: TRBV7-9
j_call: TRBJ1-5
d_call: TRBD1
clone_size: few
cdr3_aa: CASSPQGARFSNQPQHF
cdr3_nt: TGTGCCAGCAGCCCCCAGGGGGCTCGTTTTAGCAATCAGCCCCAGCATTTT

v_call: TRBV11-2
j_call: TRBJ1-1
d_call: .
clone_size: .
cdr3_aa: CASSQYRVDTEAFF
cdr3_nt: TGTGCCAGCAGCCAGTACAGGGTAGACACTGAAGCTTTCTTT

v_call: TRBV7-2
j_call: TRBJ2-3
d_call: .
clone_size: .
cdr3_aa: CASSSSGNPRTDTQYF
cdr3_nt: TGTGCCAGCAGCTCGTCAGGGAATCCTCGCACAGATACGCAGTATTTT

v_call: TRBV7-9
j_call: TRBJ1-2
d_call: TRBD1
clone_size: .
cdr3_aa: CASNRDRGGYTF
cdr3_nt: TGTGCCAGCAACCGGGACAGGGGTGGCTACACCTTC

v_call: TRBV7-3
j_call: TRBJ1-2
d_call: .
clone_size: .
cdr3_aa: CASSLTGAYGYTF
cdr3_nt: TGTGCCAGCAGCTTAACAGGAGCTTATGGCTACACCTTC

v_call: TRBV19
j_call: TRBJ1-5
d_call: TRBD1
clone_size: .
cdr3_aa: CASSTRGGQYNQPQHF
cdr3_nt: TGTGCCAGTAGTACCCGGGGGGGACAGTATAATCAGCCCCAGCATTTT

v_call: TRBV7-2
j_call: TRBJ2-5
d_call: TRBD2
clone_size: .
cdr3_aa: CASSLVGSGGIKETQYF
cdr3_nt: TGTGCCAGCAGCTTAGTCGGTAGCGGGGGGATTAAAGAGACCCAGTACTTC

v_call: TRBV5-8
j_call: TRBJ2-5
d_call: .
clone_size: .
cdr3_aa: CASSLWPGQETQYF
cdr3_nt: TGTGCCAGCAGCTTGTGGCCAGGGCAAGAGACCCAGTACTTC

v_call: TRBV6-6
j_call: TRBJ1-6
d_call: TRBD1
clone_size: .
cdr3_aa: CASSYGQGAGNSPLHF
cdr3_nt: TGTGCCAGCAGTTACGGACAGGGGGCAGGTAATTCACCCCTCCACTTT

v_call: TRBV30
j_call: TRBJ1-4
d_call: .
clone_size: .
cdr3_aa: CAGGAAGPNEKLFF
cdr3_nt: TGTGCCGGTGGTGCGGCAGGGCCTAATGAAAAACTGTTTTTT

v_call: TRBV5-4
j_call: TRBJ2-5
d_call: .
clone_size: few
cdr3_aa: CASSQEEEETQYF
cdr3_nt: TGTGCCAGCAGCCAGGAGGAAGAGGAGACCCAGTACTTC

v_call: TRBV7-3
j_call: TRBJ2-3
d_call: TRBD1
clone_size: .
cdr3_aa: CASSLSGETGDTQYF
cdr3_nt: TGTGCCAGCAGCTTATCAGGGGAGACAGGGGATACGCAGTATTTT

v_call: TRBV7-3
j_call: TRBJ2-7
d_call: .
clone_size: .
cdr3_aa: CASSLSGGNSYEQYF
cdr3_nt: TGTGCCAGCAGCTTAAGTGGGGGGAATTCCTACGAGCAGTACTTC

v_call: TRBV5-1
j_call: TRBJ2-4
d_call: TRBD1
clone_size: .
cdr3_aa: CASSPGQGSVAKNIQYF
cdr3_nt: TGCGCCAGCAGCCCGGGACAGGGCTCGGTTGCCAAAAACATTCAGTACTTC

v_call: TRBV6-4
j_call: TRBJ1-1
d_call: TRBD1
clone_size: .
cdr3_aa: CASSAAGGYTEAFF
cdr3_nt: TGTGCCAGCAGTGCCGCAGGGGGTTACACTGAAGCTTTCTTT